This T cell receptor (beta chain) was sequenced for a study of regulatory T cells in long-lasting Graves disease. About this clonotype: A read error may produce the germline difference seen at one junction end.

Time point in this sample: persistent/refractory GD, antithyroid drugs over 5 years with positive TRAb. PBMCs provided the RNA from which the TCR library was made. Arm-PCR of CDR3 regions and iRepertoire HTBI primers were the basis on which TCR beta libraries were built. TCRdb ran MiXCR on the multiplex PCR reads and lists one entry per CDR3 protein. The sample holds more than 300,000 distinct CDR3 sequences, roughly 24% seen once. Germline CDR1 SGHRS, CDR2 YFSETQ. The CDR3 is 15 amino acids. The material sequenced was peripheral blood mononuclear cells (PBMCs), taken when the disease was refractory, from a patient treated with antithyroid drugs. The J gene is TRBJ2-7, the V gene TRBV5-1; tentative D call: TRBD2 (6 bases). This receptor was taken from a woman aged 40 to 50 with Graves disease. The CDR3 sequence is CASSLVAGREYEQCF. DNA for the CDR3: TGCGCCAGCAGCTTGGTAGCCGGGAGAGAATACGAGCAGTGCTTC.